This TCR beta chain appears in the sequencing data of a study of cytomegalovirus exposure and HLA in healthy donors. 13 Jbeta primers and 60 Vbeta primers were used for the PCR. Sequencing was performed with immunoSEQ multiplex PCR; in TCRdb, only in-frame clones are kept and a portion is missing. The data show some 90,000 clones, about four fifths seen once. Broader study findings: Relative to equally common others, HLA-associated TCR beta chains showed greater clonal expansion in a later analysis. With later analysis, a missense DCLRE1C variant became linked to TCR beta V- and J-gene trimming. DRB1 showed the most TCR associations and HLA-C the fewest in a later analysis, as rates varied by HLA locus. Common viral pathogens seemed, in a later analysis, to connect with several of the most significant clusters.

As for this clone: Its specificity is not known.

This CDR3 is built from 16 residues. V shed 7 bases, J shed 6 bases, and the junction held 16 bases outside the gene matches. Per the germline V gene, CDR1 is SGHTA and CDR2 is FQGNSA. Sequencing was carried out using PBMCs. This TCR came from a female donor in good health and CMV-seropositive. This chain uses TRBV7-2 with TRBJ2-3, with 7 bases aligning to TRBD1. Here the CDR3 DNA reads TGTGCCAGCACCCTAATATCCGGGACAGTGGCGGATACGCAGTATTTT. Its protein product is CASTLISGTVADTQYF. Variable domain in full (rest from reference TRBV7-2 and TRBJ2-3): GAGVSQSPSNKVTEKGKDVELRCDPISGHTALYWYRQSLGQGLEFLIYFQGNSAPDKSGLPSDRFSAERTGGSVSTLTIQRTQQEDSAVYLCASTLISGTVADTQYFGPGTRLTVL.